The sequence of this T cell receptor (beta chain) was determined in a study of monozygotic twins with inflammatory bowel disease. The study, taken as a whole, reports: Lower TCRbeta diversity (inverse Simpson) was seen in IBD patients than in healthy co-twins.

Each TCR library consumed about 3,700 ng of total RNA. During cDNA synthesis, UMIs that each contained a 6-nucleotide sample barcode were added by means of template switching. From its re-call of the 5' RACE reads, TCRdb lists each CDR3 protein once, without DNA. The table lists more than 75,000 distinct CDR3 sequences. Germline V gene data show CDR1 as SGHVS and CDR2 as FNYEAQ. CDR3 length: 13 residues. Note on this clonotype: The antigen is not known.

The chain combines TRBV7-6 with TRBJ2-1; the TCRdb call, TRBD1, lacks DNA for checking. The clonotype was recovered from a human donor with ulcerative colitis or Crohn's disease, or a healthy co-twin of an affected twin (not recorded which). Sequencing was carried out using blood. The CDR3 sequence: CASSRNGQSEQFF.